Reported below is one TCR beta chain. The record originates from a study of blood T cell repertoires in COVID-19. Across the whole study: The samples span acute and convalescent COVID-19 from the United States, Italy and Spain. T cells, B-cell-depleted T cells, or PBMCs supplied cDNA or gDNA.

In the source study's methods: Reference gene primer amplification yielded estimated nucleated cell counts. Clones were read by immunoSEQ multiplex PCR, and TCRdb kept only the in-frame ones, dropping some. Clonal size and the V and J genes are those of that table, whereas D and trimming came from the DNA. This table has tens of thousands of clones, approximately 86% appearing once. This TCR derives from a human donor in a cohort sampled during active COVID-19. Material for sequencing was peripheral blood.

This chain's CDR3 is CASSLTFGGAGEETQYF. In nucleotides, the CDR3 is TGTGCCAGCAGCTTAACTTTCGGTGGGGCTGGCGAAGAGACCCAGTACTTC. The V gene is TRBV7-3, the J gene TRBJ2-5; tentative D call: TRBD1 (5 bases). Germline V gives CDR1 SGHTA, CDR2 FQGTGA. This CDR3 region has 17 residues. V lost 0 bases to trimming and J lost 3 bases, with 17 bases between them.